The text below deals with one T cell receptor beta chain. The target antigen is unknown. V lost 3 bases, J lost 9 bases, and 9 bases stayed unmatched. This CDR3 is built from 14 residues. Germline V gene lookup returns CDR1 SGHDT and CDR2 YYEEEE. Libraries were prepared by immunoSEQ multiplex PCR; TCRdb keeps only in-frame clonotypes and omits some of them. The sample has over 200,000 clones, less than 90% seen once. The sample originates from a study of cytomegalovirus exposure and HLA in healthy donors. Study-wide points: Among the CMV-associated chains, a few were confirmed in vitro as specific for CMV antigens. Rarity held for most TCR sequences, but there were some public TCRs that occurred in many donors. There were around 160 TCR beta chains listed as cytomegalovirus-associated.

An approximately 130-subject validation cohort, separate from the 666-subject first cohort, supplied the donors. This sequence was found in a woman aged 18-35 years in good health and CMV-seronegative. The genes are TRBV5-6 and TRBJ2-1; 7 bases match TRBD1. The sequencing sample was made of PBMCs. The CDR3 protein is CASSWDSPPGEQFF. The CDR3, as DNA: TGTGCCAGCAGCTGGGACAGCCCCCCGGGTGAGCAGTTCTTC.